A selection of T cell receptor beta chains follows, all from one sample in a study of blood T cells in healthy people across ages. In TCRdb, the 5' RACE reads were re-called with MiXCR into one record per CDR3 protein. The sample records about a million distinct CDR3 sequences, around 49% being singletons. The sequenced sample consisted of blood. The origin of the receptors is a young man in good health. Each CDR3 is given with its conserved first and last residue. Each record gives: D gene, clone size, V gene, J gene, CDR3 protein, CDR3 DNA. D genes are given only for firm matches. Clone size is shown for a subset of rows, as once, few, many or a class of expanded clone.

>-|-|TRBV11-1|TRBJ1-4
CASSYGAVGIEKLFF
TGTGCCAGCAGCTACGGCGCGGTCGGGATCGAAAAACTGTTTTTT
>TRBD2|-|TRBV6-5|TRBJ2-1
CASKPGLADEQFF
TGTGCCAGCAAGCCGGGACTAGCGGATGAGCAGTTCTTC
>-|few|TRBV20-1|TRBJ2-3
CSAGSDTQYF
TGCAGTGCAGGGTCGGATACGCAGTATTTT
>-|-|TRBV6-6|TRBJ1-6
CASTGRSYNSPLHF
TGTGCCAGCACGGGACGGAGCTATAATTCACCCCTCCACTTT
>-|-|TRBV18|TRBJ1-1
CASSPVRVDSTEAFF
TGTGCCAGCTCACCCGTCAGGGTCGATAGCACTGAAGCTTTCTTT
>-|-|TRBV25-1|TRBJ2-1
CASSISTVETQFF
TGTGCCAGCAGTATAAGCACCGTGGAGACCCAGTTCTTC
>-|-|TRBV30|TRBJ2-5
CAWSVTETQYF
TGTGCCTGGAGTGTAACCGAGACCCAGTACTTC
>TRBD1|-|TRBV29-1|TRBJ2-2
CSVTGTGPGGELFF
TGCAGCGTTACAGGGACAGGTCCGGGAGGGGAGCTGTTTTTT
>-|-|TRBV4-1|TRBJ2-7
CASSQGLGIVYEQYF
TGCGCCAGCAGCCAGGGCCTGGGGATTGTTTACGAGCAGTACTTC
>-|-|TRBV4-3|TRBJ1-1
CASSHSQRENTEAFF
TGCGCCAGCAGCCACTCACAGCGGGAGAACACTGAAGCTTTCTTT
>-|-|TRBV2|TRBJ2-5
CASRTPGTQYF
TGTGCCAGCAGAACCCCCGGGACCCAGTACTTC
>TRBD1|-|TRBV6-1|TRBJ1-3
CASTTGGSGNTIYF
TGTGCCAGCACTACAGGGGGCTCTGGAAACACCATATATTTT
>TRBD1|few|TRBV10-3|TRBJ2-5
CAISSDRQETQYF
TGTGCCATCAGCTCGGACAGGCAAGAGACCCAGTACTTC
>-|-|TRBV6-5|TRBJ1-2
CASSYSQGRGYTF
TGTGCCAGCAGTTACTCACAGGGAAGGGGCTACACCTTC
>TRBD2|few|TRBV14|TRBJ2-7
CASSPQLAGGKYEQYF
TGTGCCAGCAGCCCCCAACTAGCGGGGGGGAAATACGAGCAGTACTTC
>-|few|TRBV7-2|TRBJ2-3
CASSLRPPQRVNTDTQYF
TGTGCCAGCAGCCTACGCCCCCCTCAGCGGGTGAACACAGATACGCAGTATTTT
>-|-|TRBV7-9|TRBJ2-7
CASRESGENEQYF
TGTGCCAGCCGGGAGTCAGGAGAAAACGAGCAGTACTTC
>TRBD1|-|TRBV5-1|TRBJ2-1
CASSSNRGQGNEQFF
TGCGCCAGCAGCTCCAACAGGGGGCAAGGAAATGAGCAGTTCTTC
>-|few|TRBV27|TRBJ1-5
CASSLSYWGNQPQHF
TGTGCCAGCAGTTTATCGTACTGGGGTAATCAGCCCCAGCATTTT
>TRBD1|few|TRBV6-6|TRBJ2-5
CASATLTGGEGQETQYF
TGTGCCAGCGCGACTTTGACAGGGGGCGAAGGCCAAGAGACCCAGTACTTC
>-|few|TRBV6-2/TRBV6-3|TRBJ2-1
CASSVKHHSINEQFF
TGTGCCAGCAGTGTGAAGCACCATTCCATCAATGAGCAGTTCTTC
>TRBD1|-|TRBV6-1|TRBJ2-5
CASSENRGSVETQYF
TGTGCCAGCAGTGAGAACAGGGGTTCGGTAGAGACCCAGTACTTC
>-|few|TRBV4-3|TRBJ2-2
CASSLGSATSGELFF
TGCGCCAGCAGCCTAGGATCAGCCACCTCCGGGGAGCTGTTTTTT
>TRBD2|few|TRBV3-1|TRBJ2-5
CASSQDFGGQETQYF
TGTGCCAGTAGCCAAGATTTCGGGGGGCAAGAGACCCAGTACTTC
>-|-|TRBV6-1|TRBJ2-7
CACLKTEGDYEQYF
TGTGCCTGCCTCAAGACAGAAGGAGACTACGAGCAGTACTTC
>-|few|TRBV7-9|TRBJ2-5
CASSSALRTVKETQYF
TGTGCCAGCAGCTCAGCATTAAGGACAGTAAAAGAGACCCAGTACTTC
>-|-|TRBV7-9|TRBJ1-5
CASSSEGQRRQHF
TGTGCCAGCAGCTCAGAGGGGCAGCGACGCCAGCATTTT
>TRBD1|few|TRBV29-1|TRBJ2-7
CSVQGASSYEQYF
TGCAGCGTTCAGGGGGCCTCTTCCTACGAGCAGTACTTC
>-|-|TRBV2|TRBJ1-2
CASSTPYREYGYTF
TGTGCCAGCAGTACCCCATACCGGGAGTATGGCTACACCTTC
>-|-|TRBV5-1|TRBJ2-5
CASKVEETQYF
TGCGCCAGCAAGGTTGAAGAGACCCAGTACTTC
>-|few|TRBV20-1|TRBJ2-5
CSAENPGKETQYF
TGCAGTGCCGAGAACCCGGGGAAAGAGACCCAGTACTTC
>TRBD1|-|TRBV4-2|TRBJ1-5
CASSQEDRDNQPQHF
TGTGCCAGCAGCCAAGAGGACAGGGACAATCAGCCCCAGCATTTT
>-|few|TRBV5-1|TRBJ1-5
CASSLGEIPYNQPQHF
TGCGCCAGCAGCTTGGGAGAGATACCGTACAATCAGCCCCAGCATTTT
>-|few|TRBV29-1|TRBJ1-4
CSVSYNPATNEKLFF
TGCAGCGTCTCATACAACCCTGCAACTAATGAAAAACTGTTTTTT
>-|-|TRBV7-6|TRBJ2-1
CASSLAPPGRYEFNEQFF
TGTGCCAGCAGCTTAGCCCCCCCAGGGAGGTATGAGTTCAATGAGCAGTTCTTC
>-|-|TRBV3-1|TRBJ2-7
CASSQERGTEQYF
TGTGCCAGCAGCCAAGAAAGAGGGACCGAGCAGTACTTC
>-|once|TRBV28|TRBJ2-5
CASSPSRRLHGIGQYF
TGTGCCAGCAGTCCTAGTAGGAGGCTCCACGGAATAGGGCAGTACTTC
>-|-|TRBV25-1|TRBJ2-1
CASSADPVGGYNEQFF
TGTGCCAGCAGTGCCGACCCAGTCGGGGGTTACAATGAGCAGTTCTTC
>-|-|TRBV5-1|TRBJ2-7
CASSFSPGASYEQYF
TGCGCCAGCAGCTTTTCCCCAGGGGCCTCCTACGAGCAGTACTTC
>-|many|TRBV10-3|TRBJ2-7
CAISGARGQYF
TGTGCCATCAGTGGGGCGAGGGGGCAGTACTTC
>TRBD1|-|TRBV30|TRBJ2-1
CAWSGPTRDRDSYNEQFF
TGTGCCTGGAGTGGCCCGACCCGGGACAGGGACTCCTACAATGAGCAGTTCTTC
>-|-|TRBV5-1|TRBJ2-7
CASSWRAGDFYEQYF
TGCGCCAGCAGCTGGAGGGCGGGTGATTTCTACGAGCAGTACTTC
>-|few|TRBV28|TRBJ1-4
CASSDSAVTATNEKLFF
TGTGCCAGCAGCGACTCCGCAGTTACGGCAACTAATGAAAAACTGTTTTTT
>TRBD1|-|TRBV30|TRBJ2-7
CACNDRGSPYEQYF
TGTGCCTGCAATGACAGGGGGTCCCCCTACGAGCAGTACTTC
>TRBD1|few|TRBV7-2|TRBJ2-5
CASSSSKTGTGKETQYF
TGTGCCAGCAGCTCGTCAAAGACCGGGACAGGCAAAGAGACCCAGTACTTC